This record concerns one TCR beta chain sequence. The CDR3 consists of 17 residues. The data originate from a study of OX40 agonist ivuxolimab in advanced cancers. Looking at the study overall: Therapy given before enrollment (anti-PD-1, anti-PD-L1 or anti-CTLA-4) was allowed, and 30% to 50% had some.

Using immunoSEQ multiplex PCR, the repertoire was profiled, and TCRdb retains in-frame clones only, with some absent. The repertoire holds 60,000 to 65,000 clones, more than 85% seen once, with about 0.66% in the top ten. At baseline, cycle 4 day 1, and cycle 7 day 1, blood was sampled. The receptor was derived from an adult with an advanced solid tumor such as melanoma, head and neck, liver or kidney cancer. This specimen consisted of CD4+ or CD8+ T cells sorted from blood, obtained in a trial of the OX40 agonist ivuxolimab. The chain links TRBV21-1 to TRBJ1-2. TRBV21-1 is recorded as a pseudogene. The CDR3 reads CASSKNITGLPGDGYTF. Written as DNA, the CDR3 is TGTGCCAGCAGCAAAAACATAACAGGGCTACCGGGGGATGGCTACACCTTC.